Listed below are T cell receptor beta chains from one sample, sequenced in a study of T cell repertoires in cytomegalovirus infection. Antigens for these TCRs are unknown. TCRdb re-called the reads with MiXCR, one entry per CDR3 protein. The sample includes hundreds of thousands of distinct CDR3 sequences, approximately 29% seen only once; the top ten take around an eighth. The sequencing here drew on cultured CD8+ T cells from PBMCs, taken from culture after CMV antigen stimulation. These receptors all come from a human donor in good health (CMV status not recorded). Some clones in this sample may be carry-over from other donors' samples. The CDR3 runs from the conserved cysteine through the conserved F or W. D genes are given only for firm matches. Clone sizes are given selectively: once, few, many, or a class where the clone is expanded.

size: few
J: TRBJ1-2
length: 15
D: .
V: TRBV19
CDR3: CASSIGRPALYGYTF
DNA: TGTGCCAGTAGTATAGGGCGGCCTGCCCTCTATGGCTACACCTTC

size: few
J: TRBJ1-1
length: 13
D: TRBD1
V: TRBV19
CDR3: CAGRGPENTEAFF
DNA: TGTGCCGGGAGGGGGCCCGAGAACACTGAAGCTTTCTTT

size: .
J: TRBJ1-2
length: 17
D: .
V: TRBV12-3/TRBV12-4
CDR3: CASSLDGVDSRDYGYTF
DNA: TGTGCCAGCAGTTTAGACGGGGTGGATTCGAGGGACTATGGCTACACCTTC

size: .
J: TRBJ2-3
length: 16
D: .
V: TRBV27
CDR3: CASRSLMWGDTDTQYF
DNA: TGTGCCAGCAGGTCCCTAATGTGGGGGGACACAGATACGCAGTATTTT

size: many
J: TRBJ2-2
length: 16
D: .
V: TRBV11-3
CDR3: CASTFGQLSVTGELFF
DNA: TGTGCCAGCACCTTCGGGCAACTATCGGTCACCGGGGAGCTGTTTTTT

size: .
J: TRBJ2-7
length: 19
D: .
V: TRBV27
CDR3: CASSSLSGLQVIEGFEQYF
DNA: TGTGCCAGCAGTTCGCTTTCCGGCCTACAGGTAATAGAGGGATTTGAGCAGTACTTC

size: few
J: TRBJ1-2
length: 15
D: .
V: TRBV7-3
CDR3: CASGDLGGNRDGYTF
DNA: TGTGCCAGCGGTGACCTTGGGGGAAATCGGGATGGCTACACCTTC

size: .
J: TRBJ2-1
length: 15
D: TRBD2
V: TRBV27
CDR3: CASLAGGPNINEQFF
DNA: TGTGCCAGCTTAGCGGGGGGGCCGAATATCAATGAGCAGTTCTTC

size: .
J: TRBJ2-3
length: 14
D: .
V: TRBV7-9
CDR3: CASGDSHRTDTQYF
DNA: TGTGCCAGCGGAGACAGCCACCGCACAGATACGCAGTATTTT

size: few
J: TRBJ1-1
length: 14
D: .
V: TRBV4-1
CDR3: CASSQEGQQAEAFF
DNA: TGCGCCAGCAGCCAAGAGGGGCAGCAAGCTGAAGCTTTCTTT

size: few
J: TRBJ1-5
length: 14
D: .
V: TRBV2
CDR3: CASSGGDAGQPQHF
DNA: TGTGCCAGCAGTGGGGGTGATGCGGGTCAGCCCCAGCATTTT

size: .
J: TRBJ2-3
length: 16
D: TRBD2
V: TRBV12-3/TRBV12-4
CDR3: CASPGASGEYTDTQYF
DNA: TGTGCCAGCCCCGGGGCGAGCGGGGAGTACACAGATACGCAGTATTTT

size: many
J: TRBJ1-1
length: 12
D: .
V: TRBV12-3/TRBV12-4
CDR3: CASNLMNTEAFF
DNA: TGTGCCAGCAATCTCATGAACACTGAAGCTTTCTTT

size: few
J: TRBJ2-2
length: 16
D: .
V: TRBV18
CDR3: CASSPSMGANTGELFF
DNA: TGTGCCAGCTCACCGTCCATGGGCGCGAACACCGGGGAGCTGTTTTTT

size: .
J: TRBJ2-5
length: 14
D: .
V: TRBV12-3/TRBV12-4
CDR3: CASSFRTYQETQYF
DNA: TGTGCCAGCAGTTTCAGGACGTACCAAGAGACCCAGTACTTC

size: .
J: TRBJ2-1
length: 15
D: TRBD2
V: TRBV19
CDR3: CASSGLAGRSNEQFF
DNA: TGTGCCAGTAGCGGGCTAGCGGGGCGGTCCAATGAGCAGTTCTTC

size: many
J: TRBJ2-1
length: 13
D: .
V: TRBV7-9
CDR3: CASSLGLFDEQFF
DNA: TGTGCCAGCAGCTTGGGACTTTTCGATGAGCAGTTCTTC

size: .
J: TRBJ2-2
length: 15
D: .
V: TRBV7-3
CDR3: CASSLTGWNTGELFF
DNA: TGTGCCAGCAGCTTAACCGGGTGGAACACCGGGGAGCTGTTTTTT

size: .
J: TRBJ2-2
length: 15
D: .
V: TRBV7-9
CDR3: CASSVTESSTGELFF
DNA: TGTGCCAGCAGCGTCACGGAATCCAGCACCGGGGAGCTGTTTTTT

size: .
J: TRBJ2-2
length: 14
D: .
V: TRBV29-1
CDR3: CSVPTQLGTGELFF
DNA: TGCAGCGTTCCCACCCAATTGGGCACCGGGGAGCTGTTTTTT

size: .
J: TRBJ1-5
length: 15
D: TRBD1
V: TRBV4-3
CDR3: CASSARQGAGQPQHF
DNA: TGCGCCAGCAGCGCGAGACAGGGGGCGGGTCAGCCCCAGCATTTT

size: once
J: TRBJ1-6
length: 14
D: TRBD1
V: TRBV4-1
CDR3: CASSQGQGISPLHF
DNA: TGCGCCAGCAGCCAAGGACAGGGGATTTCACCCCTCCACTTT

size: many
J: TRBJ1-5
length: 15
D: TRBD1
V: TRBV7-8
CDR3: CASSLRDRRDQPQHF
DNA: TGTGCCAGCAGCTTACGGGACAGGCGCGATCAGCCCCAGCATTTT

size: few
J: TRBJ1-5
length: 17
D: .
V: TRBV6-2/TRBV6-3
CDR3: CASSYSRTDYSNQPQHF
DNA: TGTGCCAGCAGTTACTCGAGGACGGATTATAGCAATCAGCCCCAGCATTTT